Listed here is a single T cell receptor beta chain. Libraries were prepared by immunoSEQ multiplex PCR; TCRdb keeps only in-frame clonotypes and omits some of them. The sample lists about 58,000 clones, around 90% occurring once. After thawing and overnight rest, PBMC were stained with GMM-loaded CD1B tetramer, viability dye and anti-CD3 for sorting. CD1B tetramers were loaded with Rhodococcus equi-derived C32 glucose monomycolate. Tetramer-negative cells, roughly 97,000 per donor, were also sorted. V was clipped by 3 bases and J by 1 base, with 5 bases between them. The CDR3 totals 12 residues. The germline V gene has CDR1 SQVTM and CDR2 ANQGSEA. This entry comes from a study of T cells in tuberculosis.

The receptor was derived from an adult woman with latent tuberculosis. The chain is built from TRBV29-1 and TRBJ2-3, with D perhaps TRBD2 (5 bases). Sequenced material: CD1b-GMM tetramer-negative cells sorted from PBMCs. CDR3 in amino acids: CSVDGGTDTQYF. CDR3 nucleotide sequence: TGCAGCGTTGACGGGGGCACAGATACGCAGTATTTT.